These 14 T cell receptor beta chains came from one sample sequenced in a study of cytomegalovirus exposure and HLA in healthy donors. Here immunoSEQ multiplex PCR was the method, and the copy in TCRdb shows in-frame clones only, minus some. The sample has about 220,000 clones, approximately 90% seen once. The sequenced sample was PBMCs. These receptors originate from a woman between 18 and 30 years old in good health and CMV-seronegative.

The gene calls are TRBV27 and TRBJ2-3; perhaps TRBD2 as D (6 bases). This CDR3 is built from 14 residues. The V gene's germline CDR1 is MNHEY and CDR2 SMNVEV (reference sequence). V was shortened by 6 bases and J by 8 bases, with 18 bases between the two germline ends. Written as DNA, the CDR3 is TGTGCCAGCAGCCCGGGACTGTACTTGGGTACGCAGTATTTT. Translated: CASSPGLYLGTQYF.

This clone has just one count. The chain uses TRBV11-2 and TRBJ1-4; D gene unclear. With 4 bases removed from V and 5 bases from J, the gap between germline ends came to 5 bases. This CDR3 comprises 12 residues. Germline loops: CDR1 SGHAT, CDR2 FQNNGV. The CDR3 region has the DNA TGTGCCAGCAGCTGGCAGAATGAAAAACTGTTTTTT. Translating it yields CASSWQNEKLFF.

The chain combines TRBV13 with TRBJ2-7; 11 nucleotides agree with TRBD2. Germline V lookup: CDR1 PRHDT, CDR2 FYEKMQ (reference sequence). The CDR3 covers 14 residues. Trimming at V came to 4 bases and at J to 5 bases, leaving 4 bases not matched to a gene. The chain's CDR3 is CASSSTSGKDEQYF. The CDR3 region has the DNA TGTGCCAGCAGCTCGACTAGCGGGAAGGACGAGCAGTACTTC. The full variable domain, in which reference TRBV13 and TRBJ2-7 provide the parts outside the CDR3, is AAGVIQSPRHLIKEKRETATLKCYPIPRHDTVYWYQQGPGQDPQFLISFYEKMQSDKGSIPDRFSAQQFSDYHSELNMSSLELGDSALYFCASSSTSGKDEQYFGPGTRLTVT.

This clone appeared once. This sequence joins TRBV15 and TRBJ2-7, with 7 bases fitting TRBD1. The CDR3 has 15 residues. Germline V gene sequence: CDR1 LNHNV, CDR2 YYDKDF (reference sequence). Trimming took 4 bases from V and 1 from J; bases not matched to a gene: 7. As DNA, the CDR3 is TGTGCCACCAGCACCCGGGTCAGGGGGTCCTACGAGCAGTACTTC. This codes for CATSTRVRGSYEQYF.

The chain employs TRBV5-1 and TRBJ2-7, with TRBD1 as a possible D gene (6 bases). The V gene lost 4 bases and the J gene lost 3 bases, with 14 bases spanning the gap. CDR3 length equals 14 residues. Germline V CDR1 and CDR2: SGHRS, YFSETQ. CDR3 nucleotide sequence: TGCGCCAGCAGCCCAGACAGGACTTACTACGAGCAGTACTTC. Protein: CASSPDRTYYEQYF.

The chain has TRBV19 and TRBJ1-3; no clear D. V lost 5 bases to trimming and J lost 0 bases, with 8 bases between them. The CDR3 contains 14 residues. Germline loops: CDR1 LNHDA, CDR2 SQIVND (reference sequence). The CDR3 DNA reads TGTGCCAGTAGTGACACTGACTCTGGAAACACCATATATTTT. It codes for CASSDTDSGNTIYF.

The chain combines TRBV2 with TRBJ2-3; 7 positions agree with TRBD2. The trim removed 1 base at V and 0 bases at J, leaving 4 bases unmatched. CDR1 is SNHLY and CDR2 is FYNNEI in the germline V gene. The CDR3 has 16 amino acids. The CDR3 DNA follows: TGTGCCAGCAGTGAAGGAGGCGGGAGTAGCACAGATACGCAGTATTTT. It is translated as CASSEGGGSSTDTQYF.

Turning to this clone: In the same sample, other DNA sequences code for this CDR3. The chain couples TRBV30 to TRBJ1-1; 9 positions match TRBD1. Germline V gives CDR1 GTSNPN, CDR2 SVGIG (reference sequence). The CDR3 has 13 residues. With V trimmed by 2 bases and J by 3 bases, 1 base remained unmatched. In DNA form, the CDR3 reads TGTGCCTGGAGTCGGGACAGGGACACTGAAGCTTTCTTT. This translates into CAWSRDRDTEAFF.

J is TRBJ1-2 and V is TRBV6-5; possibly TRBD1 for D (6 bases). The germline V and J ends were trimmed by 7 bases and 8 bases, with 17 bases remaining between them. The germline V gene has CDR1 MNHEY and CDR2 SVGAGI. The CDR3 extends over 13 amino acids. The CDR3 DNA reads TGTGCCAGCAATTCGTACTCAGGGGAGGGCTACACCTTC. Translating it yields CASNSYSGEGYTF.

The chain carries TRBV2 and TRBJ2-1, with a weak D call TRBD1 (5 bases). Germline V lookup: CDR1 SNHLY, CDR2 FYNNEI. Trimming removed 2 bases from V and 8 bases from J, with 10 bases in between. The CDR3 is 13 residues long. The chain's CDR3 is CASSEQGLDEQFF. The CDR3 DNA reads TGTGCCAGCAGTGAACAGGGTCTGGATGAGCAGTTCTTC.

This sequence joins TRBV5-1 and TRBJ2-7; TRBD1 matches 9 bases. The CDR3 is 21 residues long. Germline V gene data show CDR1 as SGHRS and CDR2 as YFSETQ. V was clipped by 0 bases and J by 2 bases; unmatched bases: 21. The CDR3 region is CASSLDKLGTGTGIFTYEQYF. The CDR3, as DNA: TGCGCCAGCAGCTTGGACAAACTCGGAACCGGGACAGGGATTTTTACCTACGAGCAGTACTTC.

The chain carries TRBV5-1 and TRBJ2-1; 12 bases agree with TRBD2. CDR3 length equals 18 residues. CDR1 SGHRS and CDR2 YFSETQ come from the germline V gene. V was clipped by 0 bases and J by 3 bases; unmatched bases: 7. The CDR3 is CASSLGPTSGRNYNEQFF. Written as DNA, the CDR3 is TGCGCCAGCAGCTTGGGGCCGACTAGCGGGAGAAACTACAATGAGCAGTTCTTC.

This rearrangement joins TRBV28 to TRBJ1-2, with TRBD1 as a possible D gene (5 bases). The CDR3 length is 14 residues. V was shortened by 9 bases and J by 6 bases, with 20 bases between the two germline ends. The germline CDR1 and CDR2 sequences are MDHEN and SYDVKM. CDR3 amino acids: CASTLARVDHGYTF. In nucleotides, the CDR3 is TGTGCCAGTACCCTGGCCAGGGTCGACCATGGCTACACCTTC.

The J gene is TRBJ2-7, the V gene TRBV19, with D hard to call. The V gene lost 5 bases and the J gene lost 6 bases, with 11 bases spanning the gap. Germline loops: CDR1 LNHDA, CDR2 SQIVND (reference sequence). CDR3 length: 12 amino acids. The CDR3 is CASSQTSSEQYF. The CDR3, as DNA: TGTGCCAGTAGTCAGACATCAAGCGAGCAGTACTTC.